A single TCR beta chain is shown here with its context. Its binding antigen is unknown. No base quality information exists; no much larger clone differs at one position. This specimen belongs to a study of CD8 T cells in Susac syndrome (dated by TCRdb to 2018 to 2020). With respect to the entire study: Repertoire sequencing was used to test whether CD8+ T cell activation and differentiation in Susac syndrome was antigen driven. Results the study describes overall, beyond this receptor: The study acknowledged that relatively few individuals were included in the TCR sequencing and HLA analysis.

Peripheral blood CD8+ and CD4+ T cells from healthy donors, Susac syndrome patients and multiple sclerosis patients were profiled by high-throughput TCR beta sequencing. The healthy donors served as controls matched for age and sex. Bulk CD8+ and CD4+ T cells were purified magnetically by negative isolation, whereas CD8+ TEMRA cells were enriched by FACS. Blood was collected in EDTA tubes and processed within 24 hours, with PBMCs isolated through density gradient centrifugation. PBMCs destined for TCR sequencing were cryopreserved in liquid nitrogen and later thawed in a 37 °C water bath. A purity of at least 90% was achieved for sorted or isolated CD4+, CD8+ and CD8+ TEMRA cells. V lost 0 bases and J lost 7 bases, and the count of bases not matched to a germline gene is 6. The CDR3 holds 15 amino acids from the cysteine to the phenylalanine. Solely the CDR3 DNA is kept, with 45 bases framed from the first base. CDR1 and CDR2 were assigned from the germline V gene as MGHRA and YSYEKL.

RNA was extracted using the RNeasy kit, and about 0.5 to 1 ug of the RNA was reverse transcribed with random hexamers. The immunoSEQ multiplex PCR assay, covering 54 Vbeta and 13 Jbeta segments, was used to amplify TCR beta CDR3 regions. To correct PCR amplification bias, a synthetic template baseline was used for both primer optimization and computational correction. On the study's bioinformatics: Reads were annotated to V, D and J genes according to IMGT and were analyzed with immunoSEQ Analyzer, with only productive sequences retained. Clonality was computed as one minus Shannon entropy normalized by log2 of the number of productive unique sequences. For each patient and control, public and private clones were evaluated within the 100 most prevalent clones. Susac-specific clones were defined as absent from healthy and MS cohorts, 850 to 1,300 published viral clones and other ImmuneACCESS disease sequences. TCRdb reanalyzed the raw reads on its own, using fastp at Q25 for trimming and MiXCR for clone calling, and kept in-frame beta chains. Every distinct CDR3 protein forms one entry, paired with its most common genes and DNA. TCRdb's processing, not the authors' own work, is the source of the V and J calls. The sample includes 150,000 to 200,000 distinct CDR3 sequences, with approximately 92% observed a single time. The top ten constitute just over 0.13% of the sample.

This TCR was recovered from a human donor in good health. Specimen: CD4+ T cells from PBMCs. The V and J genes are TRBV4-1 and TRBJ2-3; the junction holds 8 bases that match TRBD1. The CDR3 corresponds to CASSQEDRDPNTQYF. At the DNA level, the sequence is TGCGCCAGCAGCCAAGAGGACAGGGATCCTAATACGCAGTATTTT.